This passage covers 4 T cell receptor beta chains from one sample sequenced in a study of blood T cell repertoires in COVID-19 (dated by TCRdb to 2019 to 2021). Library preparation used the immunoSEQ multiplex PCR assay. What TCRdb holds here is the immuneACCESS table cut down to in-frame rearrangements. Part of the clones is not present; checked against another copy, under half of the missing clones reflect an unresolved V gene, and the others are unexplained. In all, the sample holds approximately 94,000 clones, and approximately 80% of those were seen once. About 25% of the sample is in the top ten clones. Sequencing used peripheral blood. The receptor source for this set is a man in his 60s with acute or convalescent COVID-19.

V usage is TRBV19 and J usage is TRBJ2-1, with D hard to call. Germline CDR1 is LNHDA and CDR2 is SQIVND (reference sequence). Trimming took off 5 bases at V and 6 bases at J, with 8 bases between the two ends. This CDR3 contains 12 residues. In nucleotides, the CDR3 is TGTGCCAGTAGTTTCCTCTTCAATGAGCAGTTCTTC. Translation: CASSFLFNEQFF.

The chain combines TRBV6-6 with TRBJ2-1, with TRBD2 identical over 8 bases. Unmatched junction bases numbered 9, after V lost 6 bases and J lost 8 bases. The germline V gene encodes CDR1 MNHNY and CDR2 SVGAGI (reference sequence). The CDR3 length is 14 residues. The CDR3 is CASRWSGGVDEQFF. CDR3 coding DNA: TGTGCCAGCAGGTGGTCGGGGGGGGTGGATGAGCAGTTCTTC.

The chain has TRBV4-2 and TRBJ1-5; D gene unclear. The germline V gene has CDR1 LGHNA and CDR2 YNFKEQ. The CDR3 length is 13 residues. Trimming shortened V by 0 bases and J by 11 bases, and 11 bases separated the two germline ends. The CDR3 DNA follows: TGTGCCAGCAGCCAAGACCGAGGAGTGACCCAGCATTTT. Translating it yields CASSQDRGVTQHF.

The chain recombines TRBV2 with TRBJ1-1; D is possibly TRBD1 (6 bases). The CDR3 runs to 15 residues. V lost 6 bases to trimming and J lost 0 bases, with 14 bases between them. The germline V gene encodes CDR1 SNHLY and CDR2 FYNNEI. In DNA, the CDR3 is TGTGCCAGCAGCCTGACAGGTTCCATGAACACTGAAGCTTTCTTT. This encodes CASSLTGSMNTEAFF.